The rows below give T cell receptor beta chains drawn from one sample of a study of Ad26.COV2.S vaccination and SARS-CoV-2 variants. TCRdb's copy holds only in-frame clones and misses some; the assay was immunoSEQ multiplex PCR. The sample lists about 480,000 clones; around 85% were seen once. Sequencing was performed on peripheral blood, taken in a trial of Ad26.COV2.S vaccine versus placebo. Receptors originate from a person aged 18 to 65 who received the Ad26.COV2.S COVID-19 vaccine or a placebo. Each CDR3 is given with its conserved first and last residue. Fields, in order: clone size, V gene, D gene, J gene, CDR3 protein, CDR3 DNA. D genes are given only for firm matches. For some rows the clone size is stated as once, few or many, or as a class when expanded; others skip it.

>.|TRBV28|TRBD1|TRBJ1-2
CATNEPGQGARIYGYTF
TGTGCGACAAATGAGCCGGGACAGGGGGCGAGGATCTATGGCTACACCTTC
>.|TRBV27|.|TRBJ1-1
CASSPRGYTEAFF
TGTGCCAGCAGCCCTCGGGGATACACTGAAGCTTTCTTT
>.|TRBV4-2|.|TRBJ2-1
CASSQVKGGDEQFF
TGTGCCAGCAGCCAAGTCAAGGGCGGGGATGAGCAGTTCTTC
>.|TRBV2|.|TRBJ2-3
CASSWTAGDTQYF
TGTGCCAGCAGTTGGACCGCGGGAGATACGCAGTATTTT
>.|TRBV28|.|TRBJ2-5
CASRQSETQYF
TGTGCCAGCAGGCAGAGTGAGACCCAGTACTTC
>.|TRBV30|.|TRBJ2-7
CAWSQSVDEQYF
TGTGCCTGGAGTCAGTCGGTGGACGAGCAGTACTTC
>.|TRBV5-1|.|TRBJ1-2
CASSFLPTDDYGYTF
TGCGCCAGCAGCTTCCTCCCGACAGACGACTATGGCTACACCTTC
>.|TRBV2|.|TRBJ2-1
CASSDTLGGGLFEQFF
TGTGCCAGCAGTGACACCCTAGGGGGAGGGCTTTTTGAGCAGTTCTTC
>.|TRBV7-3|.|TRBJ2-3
CASSLNETGDSLDTQYF
TGTGCCAGCAGCTTAAATGAGACGGGAGACTCCCTAGATACGCAGTATTTT
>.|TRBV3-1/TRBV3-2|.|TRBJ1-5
CASSLTGGHQPQHF
TGTGCCAGCAGCCTGACGGGGGGGCACCAGCCCCAGCATTTT
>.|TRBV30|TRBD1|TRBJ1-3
CAWSPTGSGNTIYF
TGTGCCTGGAGTCCGACAGGGTCTGGAAACACCATATATTTT
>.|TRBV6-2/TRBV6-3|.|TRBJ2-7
CASSYHPGHIGSYEQYF
TGTGCCAGCAGTTACCACCCGGGCCACATAGGCTCCTACGAGCAGTACTTC
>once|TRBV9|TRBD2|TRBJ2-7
CASIMGGRSEQYF
TGTGCCAGCATCATGGGAGGGAGATCCGAGCAGTACTTC
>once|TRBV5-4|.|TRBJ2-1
CASSLKTQNNEQFF
TGTGCCAGCAGCTTGAAGACTCAAAACAATGAGCAGTTCTTC
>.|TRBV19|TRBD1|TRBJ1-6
CASSPPQPGTDYNSPLHF
TGTGCCAGTAGTCCGCCGCAACCCGGGACAGATTATAATTCACCCCTCCACTTT
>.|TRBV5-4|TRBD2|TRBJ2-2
CASGGGLAGAGELFF
TGTGCCAGCGGGGGCGGGCTAGCGGGAGCCGGGGAGCTGTTTTTT
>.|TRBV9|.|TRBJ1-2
CASNTPVGDENYGYTF
TGTGCCAGCAACACCCCGGTGGGGGACGAAAACTATGGCTACACCTTC
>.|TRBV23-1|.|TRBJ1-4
CASSQSEWATNEKLFF
TGCGCCAGCAGTCAATCGGAGTGGGCCACTAATGAAAAACTGTTTTTT
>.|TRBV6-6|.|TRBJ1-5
CASSYSYRVQPQHF
TGTGCCAGCAGTTACTCCTACAGGGTCCAGCCCCAGCATTTT
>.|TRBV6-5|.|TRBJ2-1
CASRIQEIYYNEQFF
TGTGCCAGCAGAATACAGGAGATTTACTACAATGAGCAGTTCTTC
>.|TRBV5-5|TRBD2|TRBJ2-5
CASSIEGLAGQETQYF
TGTGCCAGCAGCATAGAAGGACTAGCGGGACAAGAGACCCAGTACTTC
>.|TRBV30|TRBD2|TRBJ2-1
CAWSFTPGRGGEQFF
TGTGCCTGGAGTTTCACCCCCGGGAGGGGAGGGGAGCAGTTCTTC
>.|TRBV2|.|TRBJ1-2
CASNPDLAEGYTF
TGTGCCAGCAACCCGGACCTGGCGGAGGGCTACACCTTC
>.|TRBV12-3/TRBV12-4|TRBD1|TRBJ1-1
CASSFKQGVEAFF
TGTGCCAGCAGTTTCAAGCAGGGGGTTGAAGCTTTCTTT
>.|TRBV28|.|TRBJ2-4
CASRKGVVKNIQYF
TGTGCCAGCAGAAAAGGGGTGGTCAAAAACATTCAGTACTTC
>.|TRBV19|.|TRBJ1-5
CASNGIPNLDQPQHF
TGTGCCAGTAACGGGATCCCGAATCTGGATCAGCCCCAGCATTTT
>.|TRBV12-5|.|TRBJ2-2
CASGFSPTHGELFF
TGTGCTAGTGGTTTCTCCCCCACCCACGGGGAGCTGTTTTTT
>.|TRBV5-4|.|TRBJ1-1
CASSTELLLNTEAFF
TGTGCCAGCAGCACAGAATTACTCCTGAACACTGAAGCTTTCTTT
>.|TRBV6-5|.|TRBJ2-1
CASSSGTPEQFF
TGTGCCAGCAGTTCCGGGACCCCCGAGCAGTTCTTC
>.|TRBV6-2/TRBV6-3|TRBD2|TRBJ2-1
CASSYGTSGSNEQFF
TGTGCCAGCAGTTACGGGACTAGCGGGAGTAATGAGCAGTTCTTC
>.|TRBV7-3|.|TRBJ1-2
CASSPHVNYGYTF
TGTGCCAGCAGCCCACATGTTAACTATGGCTACACCTTC
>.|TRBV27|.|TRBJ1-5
CASSFLGNNQPQHF
TGTGCCAGCAGTTTCCTAGGTAACAATCAGCCCCAGCATTTT
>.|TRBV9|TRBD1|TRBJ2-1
CASSVGHRGYNEQFF
TGTGCCAGCAGCGTCGGACACAGGGGATACAATGAGCAGTTCTTC
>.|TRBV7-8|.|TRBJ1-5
CASSSGANQPQHF
TGTGCCAGCAGTTCCGGGGCGAATCAGCCCCAGCATTTT
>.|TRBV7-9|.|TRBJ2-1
CASSLGVQINEQFF
TGTGCCAGCAGCTTAGGGGTACAGATCAATGAGCAGTTCTTC